The 23 T cell receptor beta chains below were found in one sample sequenced in a study of PD-L1 blockade in urothelial cancer. This sample's time point: pretreatment peripheral blood. Sequencing used immunoSEQ multiplex PCR; TCRdb keeps in-frame clones, though not all of them. The table lists around 40,000 clones, about 89% of them singletons. The sample here was PBMCs, taken around atezolizumab (anti-PD-L1) treatment. Receptor source: a woman aged 60 to 75 with urothelial cancer.

This rearrangement joins TRBV28 to TRBJ2-1; D not certain. The CDR3 spans 13 residues. V lost 4 bases and J lost 10, with 14 bases in between. In germline, CDR1 is MDHEN, CDR2 SYDVKM. The CDR3 DNA follows: TGTGCCAGCAGTTCCCTTGGAGCGTGGGAGCAGTTCTTC. It specifies CASSSLGAWEQFF.

The chain is built from TRBV7-2 and TRBJ2-1, with D maybe TRBD1 (5 bases). Trimming removed 5 bases from V and 4 bases from J, with 12 bases in between. The CDR3 length is 14 residues. Germline values: CDR1 SGHTA, CDR2 FQGNSA. The CDR3 nucleotides are TGTGCCAGCAGCCGGACAACCTTTTACAATGAGCAGTTCTTC. It specifies CASSRTTFYNEQFF.

V gene TRBV15 combines with J gene TRBJ2-7; 9 bases agree with TRBD2. The junction had 7 bases not matched to a gene; V was cut back by 5 bases and J by 2 bases. The CDR3 sequence is 15 residues long. Germline assignment: CDR1 LNHNV and CDR2 YYDKDF (reference sequence). This CDR3 is CATSRRGGLPYEQYF. The CDR3 DNA sequence: TGTGCCACCAGCCGGCGGGGGGGGCTCCCCTACGAGCAGTACTTC.

V usage is TRBV2 and J usage is TRBJ1-1; D possibly corresponds to TRBD1 (6 bases). This CDR3 has 12 residues. CDR1 is SNHLY and CDR2 is FYNNEI in the germline V gene. Here the CDR3 reads CAQQLEQGEAFF. DNA of the CDR3: TGTGCGCAGCAGTTGGAACAGGGTGAAGCTTTCTTT.

V gene TRBV6-6 combines with J gene TRBJ2-7; 9 nucleotides agree with TRBD1. In germline, CDR1 is MNHNY, CDR2 SVGAGI (reference sequence). The V segment lost 6 bases and the J segment 3 bases; nucleotides outside the gene matches: 9. This CDR3 has 15 residues. The CDR3 DNA reads as TGTGCCAGCAGCTCCCAGACAGGGGGTATCTACGAGCAGTACTTC. Protein sequence: CASSSQTGGIYEQYF.

This clone has a handful of counts. The V and J genes are TRBV5-4 and TRBJ1-1; 8 nucleotides agree with TRBD1. The CDR3 loop spans 13 amino acids. Trimming removed 4 bases from V and 7 bases from J; junction bases left unmatched: 6. Germline CDR1 SGHNT, CDR2 YYREEE (reference sequence). The CDR3 here is CASSDHRGIEAFF. CDR3 nucleotide sequence: TGTGCCAGCAGCGACCACAGGGGGATTGAAGCTTTCTTT. Filled out from reference TRBV5-4 and TRBJ1-1, the complete variable domain reads ETGVTQSPTHLIKTRGQQVTLRCSSQSGHNTVSWYQQALGQGPQFIFQYYREEENGRGNFPPRFSGLQFPNYSSELNVNALELDDSALYLCASSDHRGIEAFFGQGTRLTVV.

A single count supports this clone. The chain has TRBV9 and TRBJ2-2, with 14 positions matching TRBD2. The CDR3 is 16 residues long. J was trimmed by 7 bases and V by 3 bases; bases with no gene match: 5. Germline values: CDR1 SGDLS, CDR2 YYNGEE. CDR3 in amino acids: CASSEGLAGAYGELFF. The CDR3 DNA follows: TGTGCCAGCAGCGAGGGACTAGCGGGAGCCTACGGGGAGCTGTTTTTT.

This chain links TRBV29-1 with TRBJ2-7; D is possibly TRBD1 (5 bases). The length of the CDR3 is 12 residues. V lost 4 bases, J lost 1 base, and 8 bases lay in between. Germline lookup yields CDR1 SQVTM and CDR2 ANQGSEA. The CDR3: CSVVGASYEQYF. The CDR3 nucleotides read TGCAGCGTTGTTGGGGCTTCCTACGAGCAGTACTTC.

The gene calls are TRBV9 and TRBJ2-7; 7 bases are shared with TRBD2. CDR1 and CDR2 (germline): SGDLS, YYNGEE. The CDR3 length is 14 residues. Trimming at V came to 4 bases and at J to 3 bases, leaving 7 bases not matched to a gene. In nucleotides, the CDR3 is TGTGCCAGCAGCCCCCGAACTAGCGTCTACGAGCAGTACTTC. It encodes CASSPRTSVYEQYF.

The chain has TRBV7-9 and TRBJ2-3; TRBD2 might be the D (6 bases). The V end was cut by 3 bases, the J end by 3 bases, with 10 bases between. This CDR3 has 14 amino acids. Germline V gene lookup returns CDR1 SEHNR and CDR2 FQNEAQ (reference sequence). CDR3 residues: CASSFGGRTDTQYF. The CDR3 DNA reads as TGTGCCAGCAGCTTCGGGGGAAGGACAGATACGCAGTATTTT.

The J gene is TRBJ1-3, the V gene TRBV2, with 7 bases fitting TRBD1. CDR3 size: 13 residues. The junction had 5 bases not matched to a gene; V was cut back by 6 bases and J by 6 bases. Germline CDR1 SNHLY, CDR2 FYNNEI. CDR3 protein: CASRQGMVNTIYF. CDR3 sequence (DNA): TGTGCCAGCAGACAGGGGATGGTAAACACCATATATTTT.

J is TRBJ1-2 and V is TRBV4-1; TRBD1 is a possible D gene (6 bases). The CDR3 totals 13 residues. Germline V gene lookup returns CDR1 MGHRA and CDR2 YSYEKL. Trimming removed 5 bases from V and 4 bases from J, with 11 bases in between. The CDR3 nucleotides read TGCGCCAGCAGCAACACAGGGCCCTATGGCTACACCTTC. Its translation is CASSNTGPYGYTF.

The chain carries TRBV9 and TRBJ2-7, with TRBD1 matching over 7 bases. The germline V gene encodes CDR1 SGDLS and CDR2 YYNGEE. The CDR3 contains 16 residues. The V gene end was trimmed by 4 bases and the J gene end by 2 bases; junction bases not matched to a gene: 12. CDR3 sequence: CASSPDLGRGPYEQYF. The DNA for the CDR3 is TGTGCCAGCAGCCCAGACCTGGGAAGGGGGCCCTACGAGCAGTACTTC. Filled out from reference TRBV9 and TRBJ2-7, the complete variable domain reads DSGVTQTPKHLITATGQRVTLRCSPRSGDLSVYWYQQSLDQGLQFLIQYYNGEERAKGNILERFSAQQFPDLHSELNLSSLELGDSALYFCASSPDLGRGPYEQYFGPGTRLTVT.

The chain uses TRBV5-5 and TRBJ1-4; 7 bases are a match to TRBD1. CDR3 length: 17 residues. Germline V gene data show CDR1 as SGHKS and CDR2 as YYEKEE (reference sequence). Trimming cost V 2 bases and J 10 bases; bases outside gene matches: 17. As DNA, the CDR3 is TGTGCCAGCAGCTTTAGTAGCCCGACAGGGCGGGATGGAAAACTGTTTTTT. This sequence encodes CASSFSSPTGRDGKLFF.

The genes are TRBV4-3 and TRBJ2-2; 8 nucleotides match TRBD1. Germline V lookup: CDR1 LGHNA, CDR2 YSLEER. The CDR3 runs 15 residues. V dropped 4 bases and J dropped 1; count of bases not matched to a gene: 2. Here the CDR3 DNA reads TGCGCCAGCAGCCTAGACAGGGGGAACACCGGGGAGCTGTTTTTT. Protein: CASSLDRGNTGELFF.

The chain links TRBV7-2 to TRBJ2-7; 13 bases line up with TRBD2. This CDR3 contains 19 residues. The V segment lost 5 bases and the J segment 3 bases; nucleotides outside the gene matches: 16. Looked up from germline, CDR1 is SGHTA and CDR2 is FQGNSA. The CDR3 loop is CASSIEPVTLAGGFYEQYF. The CDR3 DNA reads as TGTGCCAGCAGCATCGAGCCAGTCACACTAGCGGGAGGGTTCTACGAGCAGTACTTC.

The CDR3 spells CASSSKTGELFF. CDR3 coding DNA: TGTGCCAGCAGCTCCAAAACCGGGGAGCTGTTTTTT. The genes are TRBV5-6 and TRBJ2-2; no firm D call. The length of the CDR3 is 12 residues. V was clipped by 3 bases and J by 5 bases, with 5 bases between them. Germline CDR1 SGHDT, CDR2 YYEEEE.

This clone was seen only a few times. The chain has TRBV5-1 and TRBJ1-4; D possibly corresponds to TRBD1 (6 bases). Germline V gives CDR1 SGHRS, CDR2 YFSETQ. CDR3 length: 15 amino acids. Trimming cost V 0 bases and J 0 bases, with 6 bases left between them. This CDR3 reads CASSLGTATNEKLFF. The CDR3 coding sequence is TGCGCCAGCAGCTTGGGGACAGCAACTAATGAAAAACTGTTTTTT.

The chain couples TRBV2 to TRBJ2-1, with 10 bases that match TRBD2. CDR1 is SNHLY and CDR2 is FYNNEI in the germline V gene. CDR3 length: 20 residues. The trim removed 6 bases at V and 1 base at J, leaving 18 bases unmatched. In DNA form, the CDR3 reads TGTGCCAGCAGGGGGGGGTTGATAGCGGGAGGTCCAAAATCCTACAATGAGCAGTTCTTC. Translation: CASRGGLIAGGPKSYNEQFF.

V and J are TRBV9 and TRBJ2-4; the D gene is possibly TRBD2 (6 bases). CDR3 size: 14 residues. CDR1 and CDR2 from the germline V gene are SGDLS and YYNGEE. Trimming took off 3 bases at V and 6 bases at J, with 13 bases between the two ends. This chain's CDR3 is CASSAEGDLNIQYF. In DNA form, the CDR3 reads TGTGCCAGCAGCGCGGAGGGTGATTTAAACATTCAGTACTTC.

The chain carries TRBV4-1 and TRBJ2-2; 8 positions match TRBD1. The CDR3 is 14 amino acids. CDR1 and CDR2 from the germline V gene are MGHRA and YSYEKL. V was pared by 6 bases and J by 6 bases, with 6 bases of the junction left unmatched. The CDR3 coding sequence is TGCGCCAGCAGGACAGGGGCGCAGTCCGGGGAGCTGTTTTTT. Translation gives CASRTGAQSGELFF.

V usage is TRBV9 and J usage is TRBJ2-1, with 14 bases aligning to TRBD2. CDR1 SGDLS and CDR2 YYNGEE come from the germline V gene. CDR3 length equals 17 residues. V shed 0 bases and J 6 bases; nucleotides not matched to a gene: 5. CDR3 in amino acids: CASSVAPGLAGVNEQFF. The CDR3 DNA reads TGTGCCAGCAGCGTAGCCCCGGGACTAGCGGGGGTCAATGAGCAGTTCTTC.

CDR3 in DNA: TGTGCCAGCTCACTCGGGAGTACAGATACGCAGTATTTT. Amino acid sequence: CASSLGSTDTQYF. This chain links TRBV18 with TRBJ2-3, with D tentatively TRBD2 (6 bases). The V end was cut by 4 bases, the J end by 3 bases, with 8 bases between. Germline assignment: CDR1 KGHSH and CDR2 LQKENI. The CDR3 runs to 13 residues.